These T cell receptor beta chains were read from a single sample in a study of cytomegalovirus exposure and HLA in healthy donors. Only in-frame clones appear in the TCRdb table, and some are missing; sequencing was by immunoSEQ multiplex PCR. The sample records approximately 160,000 clones, 82% being singletons. Sequenced input: PBMCs. All receptors derive from a girl aged 2-9 years in good health and CMV-seropositive. Each CDR3 is given with its conserved first and last residue. A D gene is named only where the DNA matches it firmly. Clone size is stated in some rows and not others, as once, few, many or a class when expanded.

V: TRBV6-1; J: TRBJ1-2; size: .; D: .; DNA: TGTGCCAGCAGTGAAGCAGGCCCAGGCGGCTACACCTTC; CDR3: CASSEAGPGGYTF
V: TRBV5-3; J: TRBJ1-1; size: .; D: TRBD1; DNA: TGTGCCAGAAGCCTAGGGACAGGGGCCACTGAAGCTTTCTTT; CDR3: CARSLGTGATEAFF
V: TRBV27; J: TRBJ2-1; size: .; D: .; DNA: TGTGCCAGCAGCCCGGGGTGGGAGAGTAACTACAATGAGCAGTTCTTC; CDR3: CASSPGWESNYNEQFF
V: TRBV29-1; J: TRBJ2-3; size: .; D: .; DNA: TGCAGCGGCGTGGTAGCCAGCACAGATACGCAGTATTTT; CDR3: CSGVVASTDTQYF
V: TRBV2; J: TRBJ1-1; size: .; D: .; DNA: TGTGCCAGCAGTCGGGCAGGGACAAGGAACACTGAAGCTTTCTTT; CDR3: CASSRAGTRNTEAFF
V: TRBV9; J: TRBJ2-5; size: .; D: TRBD2; DNA: TGTGCCAGCAGCCCCCGTGGCGGGAGACTCCAGCGGGAGACCCAGTACTTC; CDR3: CASSPRGGRLQRETQYF
V: TRBV13; J: TRBJ2-4; size: few; D: TRBD1; DNA: TGTGCCAGCAGCCCCGGGACAGGGGGCAAAAACATTCAGTACTTC; CDR3: CASSPGTGGKNIQYF
V: TRBV5-5; J: TRBJ2-7; size: .; D: TRBD2; DNA: TGTGCCAGCAGCTCTCGGGTACTAGCGGGAGGCTCCTCCTACGAGCAGTACTTC; CDR3: CASSSRVLAGGSSYEQYF
V: TRBV28; J: TRBJ1-1; size: .; D: TRBD1; DNA: TGTGCCAGCAGTCCTCCGGGACAGGGGGACACTGAAGCTTTCTTT; CDR3: CASSPPGQGDTEAFF
V: TRBV14; J: TRBJ2-6; size: .; D: TRBD2; DNA: TGTGCCAGCAGCTCAATGGGAGGGGCCCCAGGGGCCAACGTCCTGACTTTC; CDR3: CASSSMGGAPGANVLTF
V: TRBV29-1; J: TRBJ2-3; size: .; D: TRBD2; DNA: TGCAGCGCAGCGGGAGGAACATTCACAGATACGCAGTATTTT; CDR3: CSAAGGTFTDTQYF
V: TRBV9; J: TRBJ2-3; size: .; D: TRBD2; DNA: TGTGCCAGCAGCGTTCTAGCGGGAGGGCGGGATACGCAGTATTTT; CDR3: CASSVLAGGRDTQYF
V: TRBV10-1; J: TRBJ2-5; size: .; D: TRBD2; DNA: TGCGCCAGCAGCGAGGCGGGGGCCCAGTACTTC; CDR3: CASSEAGAQYF
V: TRBV2; J: TRBJ1-2; size: once; D: .; DNA: TGTGCCAGCACCCGACAGGTGGGCGGCTACACCTTC; CDR3: CASTRQVGGYTF
V: TRBV6-5; J: TRBJ1-5; size: .; D: .; DNA: TGTGCCAGCAGTTACTCAGGGGCTAGCAATCAGCCCCAGCATTTT; CDR3: CASSYSGASNQPQHF
V: TRBV9; J: TRBJ2-1; size: few; D: TRBD2; DNA: TGTGCCAGCAGCGCGGCCCCTTCTGGTGGGAGGGCACAGTTCTTC; CDR3: CASSAAPSGGRAQFF
V: TRBV27; J: TRBJ1-4; size: .; D: .; DNA: TGTGCCAGCAGCACCTACGGGAGTAGAGTAGGAAAACTGTTTTTT; CDR3: CASSTYGSRVGKLFF
V: TRBV5-4; J: TRBJ2-3; size: .; D: .; DNA: TGTGCCAGCAGCCCAGTCCAGGGTCCAGATACGCAGTATTTT; CDR3: CASSPVQGPDTQYF
V: TRBV4-2; J: TRBJ2-2; size: .; D: TRBD1; DNA: TGTGCCAGCAGCCGGATAAGGGGGACAGGGATTAACACCGGGGAGCTGTTTTTT; CDR3: CASSRIRGTGINTGELFF
V: TRBV7-9; J: TRBJ2-4; size: once; D: .; DNA: TGTGCCAGCAGCTACAGGGATCTCGCCAAAAACATTCAGTACTTC; CDR3: CASSYRDLAKNIQYF
V: TRBV5-1; J: TRBJ2-2; size: .; D: TRBD2; DNA: TGCGCCAGCAGCCCCAGTAGCGGGAGGATTCCCCAGGGGACCGGGGAGCTGTTTTTT; CDR3: CASSPSSGRIPQGTGELFF
V: TRBV10-3; J: TRBJ2-7; size: .; D: .; DNA: TGTGCCATCAGTGAGGGAGACGGTACTGGCGAGCAGTACTTC; CDR3: CAISEGDGTGEQYF
V: TRBV30; J: TRBJ2-3; size: .; D: .; DNA: TGTGCCTGGAGTCAAGTCGGGTTCACAGATACGCAGTATTTT; CDR3: CAWSQVGFTDTQYF
V: TRBV10-3; J: TRBJ1-5; size: once; D: .; DNA: TGTGCCATCAGTGAGGCAGATAATCAGCCCCAGCATTTT; CDR3: CAISEADNQPQHF
V: TRBV4-1; J: TRBJ2-5; size: .; D: TRBD2; DNA: TGCGCCAGCAGCCAAGGACTAGCTCAAGAGACCCAGTACTTC; CDR3: CASSQGLAQETQYF
V: TRBV5-1; J: TRBJ2-7; size: few; D: TRBD2; DNA: TGCGCCAGCAGCCCGTCTAGCGGGAGACCCTACGAGCAGTACTTC; CDR3: CASSPSSGRPYEQYF
V: TRBV4-2; J: TRBJ2-7; size: .; D: .; DNA: TGTGCCAGCAGCCAAGAGGGGGGTGGGCACTACTACGAGCAGTACTTC; CDR3: CASSQEGGGHYYEQYF
V: TRBV2; J: TRBJ2-5; size: once; D: TRBD1; DNA: TGTGCCAGCAGTGCCCGACAGGGCCTCCAAGAGACCCAGTACTTC; CDR3: CASSARQGLQETQYF